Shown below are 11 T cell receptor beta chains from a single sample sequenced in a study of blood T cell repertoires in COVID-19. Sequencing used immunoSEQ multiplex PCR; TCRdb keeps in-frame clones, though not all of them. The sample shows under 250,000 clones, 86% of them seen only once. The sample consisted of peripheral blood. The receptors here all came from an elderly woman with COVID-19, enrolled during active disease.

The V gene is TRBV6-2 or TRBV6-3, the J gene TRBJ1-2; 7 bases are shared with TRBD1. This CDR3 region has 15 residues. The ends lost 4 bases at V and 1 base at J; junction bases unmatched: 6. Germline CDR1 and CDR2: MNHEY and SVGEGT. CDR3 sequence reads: CASSFQRGHNYGYTF. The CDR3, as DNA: TGTGCCAGCAGTTTCCAGAGGGGGCATAACTATGGCTACACCTTC.

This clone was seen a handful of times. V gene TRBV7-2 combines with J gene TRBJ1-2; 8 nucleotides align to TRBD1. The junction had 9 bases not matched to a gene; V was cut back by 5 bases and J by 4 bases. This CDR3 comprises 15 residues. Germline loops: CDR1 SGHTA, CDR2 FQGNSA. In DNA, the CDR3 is TGTGCCAGCAGCCCTAACAGGGGGGTAGGCTATGGCTACACCTTC. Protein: CASSPNRGVGYGYTF.

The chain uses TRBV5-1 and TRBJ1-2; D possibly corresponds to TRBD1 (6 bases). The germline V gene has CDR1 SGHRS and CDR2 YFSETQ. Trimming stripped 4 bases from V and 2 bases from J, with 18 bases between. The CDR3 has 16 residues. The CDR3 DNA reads TGCGCCAGCAGCCCAGGTGCGGACAGCCAAAACTATGGCTACACCTTC. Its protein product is CASSPGADSQNYGYTF. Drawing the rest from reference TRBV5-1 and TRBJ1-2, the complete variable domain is KAGVTQTPRYLIKTRGQQVTLSCSPISGHRSVSWYQQTPGQGLQFLFEYFSETQRNKGNFPGRFSGRQFSNSRSEMNVSTLELGDSALYLCASSPGADSQNYGYTFGSGTRLTVV.

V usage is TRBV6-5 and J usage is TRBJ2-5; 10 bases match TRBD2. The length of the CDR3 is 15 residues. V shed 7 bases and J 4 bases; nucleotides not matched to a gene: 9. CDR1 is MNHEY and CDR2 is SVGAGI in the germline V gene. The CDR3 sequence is CASNLAGAAGETQYF. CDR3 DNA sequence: TGTGCCAGCAACCTAGCGGGGGCGGCGGGAGAGACCCAGTACTTC.

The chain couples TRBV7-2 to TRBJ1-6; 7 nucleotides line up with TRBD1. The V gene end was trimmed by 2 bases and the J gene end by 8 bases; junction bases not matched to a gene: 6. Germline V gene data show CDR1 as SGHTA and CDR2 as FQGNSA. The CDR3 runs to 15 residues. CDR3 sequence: CASSLRQGGDSPLHF. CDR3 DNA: TGTGCCAGCAGCTTAAGACAGGGTGGAGATTCACCCCTCCACTTT.

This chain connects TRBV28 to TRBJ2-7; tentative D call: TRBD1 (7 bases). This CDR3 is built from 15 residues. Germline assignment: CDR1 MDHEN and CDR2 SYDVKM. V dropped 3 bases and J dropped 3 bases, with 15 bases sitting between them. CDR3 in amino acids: CASSFVAGGNYEQYF. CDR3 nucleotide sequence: TGTGCCAGCAGTTTTGTAGCAGGGGGGAACTACGAGCAGTACTTC. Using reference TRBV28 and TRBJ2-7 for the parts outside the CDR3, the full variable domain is DVKVTQSSRYLVKRTGEKVFLECVQDMDHENMFWYRQDPGLGLRLIYFSYDVKMKEKGDIPEGYSVSREKKERFSLILESASTNQTSMYLCASSFVAGGNYEQYFGPGTRLTVT.

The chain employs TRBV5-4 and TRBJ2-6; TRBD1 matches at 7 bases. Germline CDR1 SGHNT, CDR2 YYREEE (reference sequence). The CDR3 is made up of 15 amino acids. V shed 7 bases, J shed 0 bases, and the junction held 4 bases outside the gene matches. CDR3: CASAPGGSGANVLTF. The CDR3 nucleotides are TGTGCCAGCGCGCCAGGGGGCTCTGGGGCCAACGTCCTGACTTTC.

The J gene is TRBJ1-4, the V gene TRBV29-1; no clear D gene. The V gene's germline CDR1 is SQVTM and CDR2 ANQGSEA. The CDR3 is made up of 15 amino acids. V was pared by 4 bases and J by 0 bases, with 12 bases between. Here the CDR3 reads CSVAELLATNEKLFF. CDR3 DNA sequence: TGCAGCGTTGCTGAACTTCTTGCAACTAATGAAAAACTGTTTTTT.

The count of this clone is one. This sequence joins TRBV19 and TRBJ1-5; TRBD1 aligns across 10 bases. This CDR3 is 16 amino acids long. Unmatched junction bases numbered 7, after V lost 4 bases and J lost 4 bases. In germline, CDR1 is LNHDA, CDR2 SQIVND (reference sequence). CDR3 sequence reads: CASSTWTGGGNQPQHF. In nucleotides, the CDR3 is TGTGCCAGTAGTACCTGGACAGGGGGAGGGAATCAGCCCCAGCATTTT.

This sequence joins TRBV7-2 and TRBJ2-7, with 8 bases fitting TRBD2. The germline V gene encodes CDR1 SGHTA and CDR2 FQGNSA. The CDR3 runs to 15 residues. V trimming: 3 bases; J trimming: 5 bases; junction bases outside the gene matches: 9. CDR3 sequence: CASSLMGLEWDEQYF. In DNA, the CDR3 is TGTGCCAGCAGCTTGATGGGACTAGAATGGGACGAGCAGTACTTC.

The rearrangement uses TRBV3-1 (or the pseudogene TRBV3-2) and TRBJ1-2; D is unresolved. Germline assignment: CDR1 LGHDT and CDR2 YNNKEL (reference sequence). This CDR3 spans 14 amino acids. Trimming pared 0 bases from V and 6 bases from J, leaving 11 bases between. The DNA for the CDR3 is TGTGCCAGCAGCCAAGAGGCAGGTGGTAATGGCTACACCTTC. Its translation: CASSQEAGGNGYTF.